Below, 22 T cell receptor beta chains from the same sample are listed, as sequenced in a study of response to subunit inactivated influenza vaccine. Each CDR3 protein gets one entry after TCRdb re-called the RT-PCR reads with MiXCR. The sample has hundreds of thousands of distinct CDR3 sequences; approximately 13% are singletons. Sample: PBMCs from blood, taken 14 to 15 days before vaccination. The origin of the receptors is a middle-aged man who received an inactivated influenza vaccine.

The V and J genes are TRBV12-3 or TRBV12-4 and TRBJ2-3, with 9 bases matching TRBD1. The CDR3 is 16 amino acids. With 6 bases clipped from V and 4 bases from J, the junction kept 11 bases outside the gene matches. The CDR3 loop reads CASSRGQGISPDTQYF. The CDR3 DNA sequence: TGTGCCAGCAGCCGGGGACAGGGCATCTCCCCAGATACGCAGTATTTT.

The table lists this clonotype with many counts. The gene calls are TRBV4-2 and TRBJ2-3; no firm D call. The CDR3 covers 11 residues. Germline lookup yields CDR1 LGHNA and CDR2 YNFKEQ. The V end lost 6 bases, the J end lost 6 bases, and 7 bases lay between the germline ends. CDR3 coding DNA: TGTGCCAGCAGGGAAAGGGATACGCAGTATTTT. Protein: CASRERDTQYF.

This clonotype was detected a few times. This chain links TRBV6-5 with TRBJ2-1; 8 bases agree with TRBD1. Germline V gene data show CDR1 as MNHEY and CDR2 as SVGAGI. Trimming removed 2 bases from V and 1 base from J; junction bases left unmatched: 1. The CDR3 loop spans 15 amino acids. The DNA for the CDR3 is TGTGCCAGCAGTTACGGACAGGGATCCTACAATGAGCAGTTCTTC. The encoded protein is CASSYGQGSYNEQFF.

This clonotype was counted ten times or more. The rearrangement uses TRBV9 and TRBJ2-7; 9 nucleotides agree with TRBD2. The CDR3 has 15 residues. With 0 bases clipped from V and 3 bases from J, the junction kept 4 bases outside the gene matches. From germline, CDR1 is SGDLS and CDR2 YYNGEE. CDR3 region: CASSVGSGSYYEQYF. In DNA, the CDR3 is TGTGCCAGCAGCGTAGGTAGCGGGAGTTACTACGAGCAGTACTTC.

The chain is built from TRBV6-1 and TRBJ2-7; 9 nucleotides line up with TRBD1. After removal of 6 bases from V and 0 bases from J, the junction contained 6 bases not matched to a gene. CDR1 and CDR2 (germline): MNHNS, SASEGT. CDR3 length: 15 residues. CDR3 sequence (DNA): TGTGCCAGCAGCAAAACGACAGGGGGCTCCTACGAGCAGTACTTC. Translating it yields CASSKTTGGSYEQYF.

V and J are TRBV20-1 and TRBJ2-7; D is undetermined. The CDR3 is 14 amino acids. Germline V CDR1 and CDR2: DFQATT, SNEGSKA (reference sequence). The V end lost 6 bases, the J end lost 6 bases, and 21 bases lay between the germline ends. The CDR3 nucleotides are TGCAGTGCCCCCCTGGCAGGCCCAGGTATCGAGCAGTACTTC. Protein product: CSAPLAGPGIEQYF.

This clonotype was detected many times. The chain uses TRBV7-9 and TRBJ2-5; D is undetermined. CDR3 length: 11 amino acids. V was trimmed by 7 bases and J by 5 bases, leaving 8 bases between them. The germline gives CDR1 SEHNR, CDR2 FQNEAQ (reference sequence). CDR3 DNA sequence: TGTGCCAGCAAGGTTGGGGAGACCCAGTACTTC. Translation: CASKVGETQYF.

The genes are TRBV7-2 and TRBJ1-1, with 11 bases lining up with TRBD1. In germline, CDR1 is SGHTA, CDR2 FQGNSA. V lost 4 bases to trimming and J lost 6 bases; unmatched junction nucleotides: 7. The CDR3 sequence is 15 residues long. The CDR3 sequence is CASSSGTGGYAEAFF. Written as DNA, the CDR3 is TGTGCCAGCAGCTCCGGGACAGGGGGATATGCTGAAGCTTTCTTT.

There are many counts of this clonotype. The chain combines TRBV7-2 with TRBJ2-2; D remains ambiguous. Trimming left V 3 bases short and J 0 bases short, with 8 bases between. The CDR3 has 15 residues. CDR1 is SGHTA, CDR2 FQGNSA, per germline. The CDR3 DNA reads as TGTGCCAGCAGCTTTGCAGGCACGAACACCGGGGAGCTGTTTTTT. Its translation: CASSFAGTNTGELFF.

This clonotype came up once. With a much larger clone just one base away, this may be a read error. CDR3 residues: CASSTQFGELFF. The CDR3 bases are TGTGCCAGCAGTACTCAATTCGGGGAGCTGTTTTTT. The rearrangement joins TRBV11-2 to TRBJ2-2; D remains ambiguous. Germline V gene sequence: CDR1 SGHAT, CDR2 FQNNGV. Trimming took off 6 bases at V and 7 bases at J, with 9 bases between the two ends. This CDR3 has 12 amino acids.

A few counts support this clonotype. The gene calls are TRBV5-1 and TRBJ2-6, with D possibly matching TRBD1 (5 bases). This CDR3 is built from 15 residues. The germline V and J ends were trimmed by 0 bases and 8 bases, with 12 bases remaining between them. Germline V lookup: CDR1 SGHRS, CDR2 YFSETQ. The CDR3 spells CASSLVQGTPNVLTF. In DNA, the CDR3 is TGCGCCAGCAGCTTGGTTCAGGGCACCCCCAACGTCCTGACTTTC.

This clonotype was counted between two and nine times. The genes are TRBV5-6 and TRBJ2-7; the D is unclear. The CDR3 contains 15 residues. The V end was cut by 2 bases, the J end by 6 bases, with 18 bases between. Germline loops: CDR1 SGHDT, CDR2 YYEEEE. CDR3 bases: TGTGCCAGCAGCTTTCACCGACTGCTCCCGAGCGAGCAGTACTTC. Its translation: CASSFHRLLPSEQYF.

This clonotype was counted only a few times. The chain is built from TRBV20-1 and TRBJ2-5, with a weak D call TRBD1 (6 bases). CDR3 length equals 13 residues. Trimming took 6 bases from V and 3 from J, leaving 14 bases between them. Looked up from germline, CDR1 is DFQATT and CDR2 is SNEGSKA (reference sequence). As DNA, the CDR3 is TGCAGTGCAGCCCGGACAGCAAAAGAGACCCAGTACTTC. This encodes CSAARTAKETQYF.

This clonotype was counted between two and nine times. The chain has TRBV2 and TRBJ2-7; D remains ambiguous. The CDR3 contains 14 residues. Trimming took off 7 bases at V and 9 bases at J, with 22 bases between the two ends. Germline values: CDR1 SNHLY, CDR2 FYNNEI. The CDR3 coding sequence is TGTGCCAGCACAGATCTCTCCTCCCCCGGACGGCAGTACTTC. Translating gives CASTDLSSPGRQYF.

The genes are TRBV12-3 or TRBV12-4 and TRBJ2-3; D is uncertain. The CDR3 sequence is 15 residues long. Trimming shortened V by 3 bases and J by 0 bases, and 10 bases separated the two germline ends. The CDR3 region has the DNA TGTGCCAGCAGTTTTACTAACCCTAGCACAGATACGCAGTATTTT. Protein: CASSFTNPSTDTQYF.

This chain uses TRBV6-1 with TRBJ2-5, with 9 bases that match TRBD2. CDR1 MNHNS and CDR2 SASEGT come from the germline V gene. The CDR3 has 15 residues. The V gene end was trimmed by 2 bases and the J gene end by 5 bases; junction bases not matched to a gene: 6. As DNA, the CDR3 is TGTGCCAGCAGTGAATCAGCGGGAGGATCTGAGACCCAGTACTTC. The encoded protein is CASSESAGGSETQYF.

A few counts support this clonotype. The V call is TRBV9, the J call TRBJ2-1; 7 positions agree with TRBD2. In germline, CDR1 is SGDLS, CDR2 YYNGEE. The CDR3 sequence is 16 residues long. J was trimmed by 1 base and V by 4 bases; bases with no gene match: 8. The CDR3 is CASSPRPSGSYNEQFF. The CDR3 bases are TGTGCCAGCAGCCCCCGACCTAGCGGATCCTACAATGAGCAGTTCTTC.

Turning to this clonotype: A much larger clone lies one base from this, so it may be a read error. This sequence joins TRBV5-5 and TRBJ2-1, with 8 bases that match TRBD2. This CDR3 has 15 residues. CDR1 is SGHKS and CDR2 is YYEKEE in the germline V gene (reference sequence). Germline trimming cut 4 bases from V and 2 bases from J; bases unmatched to any gene: 5. CDR3 coding DNA: TGTGCCAGCAGCCGAGCGGGAGTGGCCTACAATGAGCAGTTCTTC. Translating gives CASSRAGVAYNEQFF. Complete variable domain (other parts from reference TRBV5-5 and TRBJ2-1): DAGVTQSPTHLIKTRGQQVTLRCSPISGHKSVSWYQQVLGQGPQFIFQYYEKEERGRGNFPDRFSARQFPNYSSELNVNALLLGDSALYLCASSRAGVAYNEQFFGPGTRLTVL.

This clonotype showed up just a few times. The chain carries TRBV4-3 and TRBJ2-3; D remains unclear. The CDR3 loop spans 15 amino acids. Per germline, CDR1 LGHNA and CDR2 YSLEER. The ends were cut back, 0 bases at V and 0 bases at J, with 7 bases in the middle. Here the CDR3 reads CASSQDYGSTDTQYF. CDR3 in DNA: TGCGCCAGCAGCCAAGATTACGGTAGCACAGATACGCAGTATTTT.

This chain uses TRBV7-2 with TRBJ2-5; no reliable D call. Trimming shortened V by 7 bases and J by 2 bases, and 8 bases separated the two germline ends. Germline-derived CDR1 and CDR2 are SGHTA and FQGNSA. The CDR3 runs 12 residues. The CDR3 DNA sequence: TGTGCCAGCATGGTCCCACAAGAGACCCAGTACTTC. This gives the protein CASMVPQETQYF.

The sample holds a few counts of this clonotype. V and J are TRBV7-2 and TRBJ2-2; D may be TRBD2 (6 bases). The length of the CDR3 is 16 residues. With 5 bases removed from V and 4 bases from J, the gap between germline ends came to 17 bases. CDR1 SGHTA and CDR2 FQGNSA come from the germline V gene. The CDR3 region has the DNA TGTGCCAGCAGCCCGTTCGTGGCGGGGCTCACCGGGGAGCTGTTTTTT. Amino acids: CASSPFVAGLTGELFF.

About this clonotype itself: Relative to the germline gene, one junction end is altered; a read error may explain this. The chain combines TRBV7-9 with TRBJ2-5; the D gene is possibly TRBD1 (6 bases). Germline V CDR1 and CDR2: SEHNR, FQNEAQ (reference sequence). This CDR3 is 10 amino acids long. CDR3 nucleotides: TGTGCCAGCAGCCCTATAACAGGGAACTTC. Translated, it gives CASSPITGNF.